This is a list of T cell receptor beta chains from one sample in a study of shared clonotypes between healthy human individuals. Sequencing used immunoSEQ multiplex PCR; TCRdb keeps in-frame clones, though not all of them. The profile shows roughly 2,500,000 clones, under 95% of them singletons. Input material: naive CD4+ T cells from PBMCs. These receptors all stem from a man aged 18 to 35 in good health. Some clones in this sample may be carry-over from other donors' samples. Each CDR3 is given with its conserved first and last residue. A D gene is named only where the DNA matches it firmly. A row's size may be missing; if present it is once, few, many or a size class.

j_gene | abundance | v_gene | d_gene | CDR3nt | CDR3aa
TRBJ2-6 | few | TRBV7-3 | - | TGTGCCAGCAGCTTAGGCTCTGGGGCCAACGTCCTGACTTTC | CASSLGSGANVLTF
TRBJ1-1 | once | TRBV4-1 | - | TGCGCCAGCAGCCAAGTACAGGGAACTGAAGCTTTCTTT | CASSQVQGTEAFF
TRBJ1-5 | - | TRBV11-2 | - | TGTGCCAGCAGCTTTTTCCGCGGAGGGAGGTTCCGTCAGCCCCAGCATTTT | CASSFFRGGRFRQPQHF
TRBJ2-1 | - | TRBV4-3 | - | TGCGCCAGCAGCCAAGGGCTGCTGAAACAAGCCGCCAATGAGCAGTTCTTC | CASSQGLLKQAANEQFF
TRBJ2-3 | - | TRBV5-8 | TRBD1 | TGTGCCAGCAGCTTGCCCAGGACAGGGGGTGCGGATACGCAGTATTTT | CASSLPRTGGADTQYF
TRBJ1-2 | - | TRBV5-1 | - | TGCGCCAGCAGCTTGGAGCGTCATGGCTACACCTTC | CASSLERHGYTF
TRBJ1-2 | - | TRBV6-6 | TRBD1 | TGTGCCAGTAGTTTGCCGGGACAGGACTATGGCTACACCTTC | CASSLPGQDYGYTF
TRBJ1-1 | - | TRBV9 | - | TGTGCCAGCAGCGTAGCCCCCGGAGGGGCCCTTAGGACTGCTGAAGCTTTCTTT | CASSVAPGGALRTAEAFF
TRBJ2-5 | - | TRBV9 | - | TGTGCCAGCAGCGCCCGGGACTCCCAAGAGACCCAGTACTTC | CASSARDSQETQYF
TRBJ2-7 | - | TRBV30 | TRBD2 | TGTGCCTGGATGAGGGAGGGGTATGAGCAGTACTTC | CAWMREGYEQYF
TRBJ2-2 | - | TRBV6-1 | - | TGTGCCAGCAGTGAAACCTATGGCTTCTACCGGGAGCTGTTTTTT | CASSETYGFYRELFF
TRBJ1-1 | - | TRBV4-3 | - | TGCGCCAGCAGCCAAGATCTCGGGCTGAGAGGGGAAGCTTTCTTT | CASSQDLGLRGEAFF
TRBJ2-1 | - | TRBV20-1 | - | TGCAGTGCTCCGCGTCCGGGACACCCGTTCTTC | CSAPRPGHPFF
TRBJ2-7 | - | TRBV11-3 | - | TGTGCCAGCAGCCTGACACCGGGCCCCTACGAGCAGTACTTC | CASSLTPGPYEQYF
TRBJ2-1 | - | TRBV18 | TRBD2 | TGTGCCAGCTCACCATGGCGGGGGACCTACAATGAGCAGTTCTTC | CASSPWRGTYNEQFF
TRBJ2-1 | - | TRBV5-4 | - | TGTGCCAGCAGCTACGTTGGCTCCTACAATGAGCAGTTCTTC | CASSYVGSYNEQFF
TRBJ1-6 | - | TRBV28 | TRBD1 | TGTGCCAGCAGTTTAGGACAGGGTAATTCACCCCTCCACTTT | CASSLGQGNSPLHF
TRBJ2-3 | - | TRBV11-2 | TRBD2 | TGTGCCAGCAGGTTTACTAGCGTTAACACAGATACGCAGTATTTT | CASRFTSVNTDTQYF
TRBJ2-1 | - | TRBV9 | TRBD2 | TGTGCCAGCAGCGCACGGACTAGCGGGAGCCTCTCCTACAATGAGCAGTTCTTC | CASSARTSGSLSYNEQFF
TRBJ2-3 | - | TRBV15 | TRBD2 | TGTGCCACCAGCAGGGGTACTAGCGGGAGACGCAATACGCAGTATTTT | CATSRGTSGRRNTQYF
TRBJ2-4 | - | TRBV4-1 | - | TGCGCCAGCAGCTCCGGACATATTGTCGGGAAAAACATTCAGTACTTC | CASSSGHIVGKNIQYF
TRBJ2-2 | - | TRBV7-9 | TRBD2 | TGTGCCAGCAGCTTAGAGGGGACTAACCCCACCGGGGAGCTGTTTTTT | CASSLEGTNPTGELFF
TRBJ1-4 | - | TRBV9 | - | TGTGCCAGCAGCGCCCACGACGGGGGGGAACTGTTTTTT | CASSAHDGGELFF
TRBJ2-5 | - | TRBV7-9 | TRBD1 | TGTGCCAGCAGCAAAGGGACAGGAACCCACCAAGAGACCCAGTACTTC | CASSKGTGTHQETQYF
TRBJ2-7 | - | TRBV6-5 | - | TGTGCCAGCAGTCCCCCCCCCAAGCACGAGCAGTACTTC | CASSPPPKHEQYF
TRBJ2-7 | - | TRBV4-1 | TRBD2 | TGCGCCAGCAGCCTCCTAGTCGGGACTAGCGGGACCTACGAGCAGTACTTC | CASSLLVGTSGTYEQYF
TRBJ2-2 | - | TRBV5-1 | - | TGCGCCAGCAGCCCGGCCCAGACAGGGAACACCGGGGAGCTGTTTTTT | CASSPAQTGNTGELFF
TRBJ1-2 | - | TRBV28 | - | TGTGCCAGCAGTCCTCCAGGGGACTATGGCTACACCTTC | CASSPPGDYGYTF
TRBJ2-4 | - | TRBV6-1 | TRBD1 | TGTGCCACCAAACAGGGGGTCGGAAACATTCAGTACTTC | CATKQGVGNIQYF
TRBJ2-6 | - | TRBV7-6 | - | TGTGCCAGCAGCAAACAGGGAGCGACCGGGGCCAACGTCCTGACTTTC | CASSKQGATGANVLTF
TRBJ1-1 | - | TRBV5-1 | - | TGCGCCAGCAGCTTGGCCCCCACCCAGGGATACATGAACACTGAAGCTTTCTTT | CASSLAPTQGYMNTEAFF
TRBJ2-2 | - | TRBV7-3 | TRBD2 | TGTGCCAGCAGCCAGGGACTAGCGGGAGTCACCGGGGAGCTGTTTTTT | CASSQGLAGVTGELFF
TRBJ1-5 | - | TRBV7-8 | TRBD1 | TGTGCCAGCAGCTTTGACGCCGGGACAGGGGTTCAGCCCCAGCATTTT | CASSFDAGTGVQPQHF
TRBJ2-2 | once | TRBV27 | - | TGTGCCAGCAGCCTCAGGGTTCCGAACACCGGGGAGCTGTTTTTT | CASSLRVPNTGELFF
TRBJ1-1 | - | TRBV5-1 | TRBD1 | TGCGCCAGCAGCCTTATACAGGGGGCAGGAACCACTGAAGCTTTCTTT | CASSLIQGAGTTEAFF
TRBJ2-7 | - | TRBV29-1 | - | TGCAGCGTAGGGGAGCTGTACGAGCAGTACTTC | CSVGELYEQYF
TRBJ2-1 | - | TRBV11-3 | - | TGTGCCAGCAGCTTAATAGGGAACAATGAGCAGTTCTTC | CASSLIGNNEQFF
TRBJ2-7 | - | TRBV28 | - | TGTGCCAGCAGCGTTTGGCAGGCCCACTACGAGCAGTACTTC | CASSVWQAHYEQYF
TRBJ2-1 | - | TRBV27 | TRBD2 | TGTGCCAGCAGTCCCTGGACTAGCGGGACAGCCTACAATGAGCAGTTCTTC | CASSPWTSGTAYNEQFF
TRBJ2-5 | - | TRBV4-1 | - | TGCGCCAGCAGCCAAGGGCTCGTGCGGGCTAGCGCAAAGACCCAGTACTTC | CASSQGLVRASAKTQYF
TRBJ2-7 | - | TRBV7-2 | TRBD2 | TGTGCCAGCAGCACCAGACTAGCGGGGCTTTACGAGCAGTACTTC | CASSTRLAGLYEQYF
TRBJ1-1 | - | TRBV5-1 | - | TGCGCCAGCAGCGCGGGGGGTCCTGAAGCTTTCTTT | CASSAGGPEAFF
TRBJ2-7 | - | TRBV2 | TRBD2 | TGTGCCAGCAGAATTCATAGCGGGAGCTCCTACGAGCAGTACTTC | CASRIHSGSSYEQYF
TRBJ2-7 | - | TRBV20-1 | - | TGCAGTGCTAAGGTGTCCGAGCAGTACTTC | CSAKVSEQYF
TRBJ2-2 | - | TRBV28 | TRBD1 | TGTGCCAGCTCCACGACAGGGGACACCGGGGAGCTGTTTTTT | CASSTTGDTGELFF
TRBJ2-2 | - | TRBV10-3 | - | TGTGCCATCAGTGAGTCCGCTAGCTATAGCGGGGAGCTGTTTTTT | CAISESASYSGELFF
TRBJ1-5 | - | TRBV7-2 | - | TGTGCCAGCAGCACCCAACAAGATCAGCCCCAGCATTTT | CASSTQQDQPQHF
TRBJ2-7 | once | TRBV6-6 | TRBD1 | TGTGCCAGCAGTTACTCGATGGGGACAGGGGGATACGAGCAGTACTTC | CASSYSMGTGGYEQYF
TRBJ1-5 | - | TRBV6-5 | - | TGTGCCAGCAGCCGGACCCGGTACAATCAGCCCCAGCATTTT | CASSRTRYNQPQHF
TRBJ2-3 | - | TRBV10-3 | TRBD1 | TGTGCCATCAGTGAGGGGGGACAGGGGGCATATACGCAGTATTTT | CAISEGGQGAYTQYF
TRBJ2-7 | - | TRBV6-6 | TRBD1 | TGTGCCAGCAGCGGCAGGGACAGGGGCTACGAGCAGTACTTC | CASSGRDRGYEQYF
TRBJ2-1 | - | TRBV7-2 | - | TGTGCCAGCAGCTTAGGACACATCATCGGATACAATGAGCAGTTCTTC | CASSLGHIIGYNEQFF
TRBJ2-3 | - | TRBV5-1 | - | TGCGCCAGCAGCTTCTGGCCTGAAACCACTGGCACAGATACGCAGTATTTT | CASSFWPETTGTDTQYF
TRBJ1-2 | - | TRBV7-2 | - | TGTGCCAGCAGCCCTTCTTTAGGACCCAACTATGGCTACACCTTC | CASSPSLGPNYGYTF